Listed below are T cell receptor beta chains from one sample, sequenced in a study of beta chain features in type 1 diabetes. The protocol was immunoSEQ multiplex PCR, while the TCRdb copy is restricted to in-frame clones and leaves out a portion. The repertoire holds approximately 400,000 clones, with more than 12% as singletons. Sequenced sample: naive CD4+ T cells from blood. These receptor sequences come from a young woman in good health. CDR3s include the opening cysteine and the closing phenylalanine or tryptophan. Fields, in order: V gene, J gene, D gene, clone size, CDR3 DNA, CDR3 protein. D genes are given only for firm matches. Not all rows give a size; the values are once, few, many and, for expanded clones, a class.

v_gene: TRBV30
j_gene: TRBJ1-3
d_gene: -
abundance: few
CDR3nt: TGTGCCTGGAGTACCCAGTTGGGGCGGGGAAACACCATATATTTT
CDR3aa: CAWSTQLGRGNTIYF

v_gene: TRBV20-1
j_gene: TRBJ2-1
d_gene: -
abundance: -
CDR3nt: TGCAGTGCCAAGACTTACAATGAGCAGTTCTTC
CDR3aa: CSAKTYNEQFF

v_gene: TRBV18
j_gene: TRBJ2-1
d_gene: -
abundance: -
CDR3nt: TGTGCCAGCTCACCCGATAGCGTCACGGGGTCAGAGCAGTTCTTC
CDR3aa: CASSPDSVTGSEQFF

v_gene: TRBV2
j_gene: TRBJ1-2
d_gene: -
abundance: -
CDR3nt: TGTGCCAGCAGTGGGGCAGGGCCGGGCTACACCTTC
CDR3aa: CASSGAGPGYTF

v_gene: TRBV4-3
j_gene: TRBJ1-2
d_gene: -
abundance: few
CDR3nt: TGCGCCAGCAGCCAAGATCGGGGGGGTCATGGCTACACCTTC
CDR3aa: CASSQDRGGHGYTF

v_gene: TRBV15
j_gene: TRBJ2-7
d_gene: TRBD1
abundance: few
CDR3nt: TGTGCCACCGCAAAGGACAGGGACTGGTCCTACGAGCAGTACTTC
CDR3aa: CATAKDRDWSYEQYF

v_gene: TRBV18
j_gene: TRBJ2-7
d_gene: TRBD2
abundance: -
CDR3nt: TGTGCCAGCTCACCACTGCGGGAGCTATCCTACGAGCAGTACTTC
CDR3aa: CASSPLRELSYEQYF

v_gene: TRBV2
j_gene: TRBJ1-5
d_gene: -
abundance: -
CDR3nt: TGTGCCAGCAGTGACGGAGGGCAGCCCCAGCATTTT
CDR3aa: CASSDGGQPQHF

v_gene: TRBV7-2
j_gene: TRBJ2-4
d_gene: TRBD2
abundance: -
CDR3nt: TGTGCCAGCACGGGAGGGCCGGCGGCCAAAAACATTCAGTACTTC
CDR3aa: CASTGGPAAKNIQYF

v_gene: TRBV27
j_gene: TRBJ1-5
d_gene: -
abundance: -
CDR3nt: TGTGCCAGCAGTTTATCGAGAGGGATTGGGAATCAGCCCCAGCATTTT
CDR3aa: CASSLSRGIGNQPQHF

v_gene: TRBV7-3
j_gene: TRBJ2-4
d_gene: TRBD1
abundance: few
CDR3nt: TGTGCCAGCAGCGTCAGGGGGCGCATGGGGAACATTCAGTACTTC
CDR3aa: CASSVRGRMGNIQYF

v_gene: TRBV19
j_gene: TRBJ2-5
d_gene: TRBD1
abundance: -
CDR3nt: TGTGCCAGTAGTATAGATTGGGACAGGGGCTTCGAGACCCAGTACTTC
CDR3aa: CASSIDWDRGFETQYF

v_gene: TRBV9
j_gene: TRBJ2-1
d_gene: -
abundance: -
CDR3nt: TGTGCCAGCAGCCTCACTAGTTTCCGATACAATGAGCAGTTCTTC
CDR3aa: CASSLTSFRYNEQFF

v_gene: TRBV5-1
j_gene: TRBJ2-7
d_gene: -
abundance: few
CDR3nt: TGCGCCAGCAGCTTAGAATTAGTGGTATACGGCGAGCAGTACTTC
CDR3aa: CASSLELVVYGEQYF

v_gene: TRBV15
j_gene: TRBJ2-7
d_gene: -
abundance: few
CDR3nt: TGTGCCACCAGCAGACCTTCTATCTACTACGAGCAGTACTTC
CDR3aa: CATSRPSIYYEQYF

v_gene: TRBV29-1
j_gene: TRBJ2-1
d_gene: TRBD1
abundance: -
CDR3nt: TGCAGCCTTGGGACAGGGGTCAACAATGAGCAGTTCTTC
CDR3aa: CSLGTGVNNEQFF

v_gene: TRBV10-3
j_gene: TRBJ1-2
d_gene: TRBD1
abundance: few
CDR3nt: TGTGCCATCACTGGGGACAGCGGATCAAACTATGGCTACACCTTC
CDR3aa: CAITGDSGSNYGYTF

v_gene: TRBV4-1
j_gene: TRBJ2-7
d_gene: -
abundance: -
CDR3nt: TGCGCCAGCAGCCAAGATAACGGCCCTAGCCGGTATGAGCAGTACTTC
CDR3aa: CASSQDNGPSRYEQYF

v_gene: TRBV15
j_gene: TRBJ1-2
d_gene: TRBD1
abundance: -
CDR3nt: TGTGCCACCAGCAGGGGGGACAGGAGCTATGGCTACACCTTC
CDR3aa: CATSRGDRSYGYTF

v_gene: TRBV30
j_gene: TRBJ1-5
d_gene: TRBD1
abundance: -
CDR3nt: TGTGCCGGCAGACAGGGCCCGGGTCAGCCCCAGCATTTT
CDR3aa: CAGRQGPGQPQHF

v_gene: TRBV2
j_gene: TRBJ2-6
d_gene: TRBD1
abundance: -
CDR3nt: TGTGCCAGGGGAATGGGACAGGTCCTTTATGGGGCCAACGTCCTGACTTTC
CDR3aa: CARGMGQVLYGANVLTF

v_gene: TRBV2
j_gene: TRBJ1-5
d_gene: TRBD1
abundance: -
CDR3nt: TGTGCCAGCAGTGAACAGGGGGACCAGCCCCAGCATTTT
CDR3aa: CASSEQGDQPQHF

v_gene: TRBV25-1
j_gene: TRBJ2-7
d_gene: TRBD1
abundance: few
CDR3nt: TGTGCCAGCAGTGGAGACAGGGGGCGCCGCGAGCAGTACTTC
CDR3aa: CASSGDRGRREQYF

v_gene: TRBV30
j_gene: TRBJ2-2
d_gene: TRBD2
abundance: -
CDR3nt: TGTGCCTGGAGACGTCTAGCGGCAAACACCGGGGAGCTGTTTTTT
CDR3aa: CAWRRLAANTGELFF

v_gene: TRBV19
j_gene: TRBJ1-2
d_gene: -
abundance: -
CDR3nt: TGTGCCAGTAGTGAGCACTATGGCTACACCTTC
CDR3aa: CASSEHYGYTF

v_gene: TRBV30
j_gene: TRBJ1-1
d_gene: -
abundance: -
CDR3nt: TGTGCCTGGAGTGTACCGGTGAACACTGAAGCTTTCTTT
CDR3aa: CAWSVPVNTEAFF

v_gene: TRBV19
j_gene: TRBJ2-1
d_gene: -
abundance: -
CDR3nt: TGTGCCAGCACGGGGTACAATGAGCAGTTCTTC
CDR3aa: CASTGYNEQFF

v_gene: TRBV6-5
j_gene: TRBJ1-5
d_gene: -
abundance: few
CDR3nt: TGTGCCAGCAGCGGGCGGGCCGGAGGATATCAGCCCCAGCATTTT
CDR3aa: CASSGRAGGYQPQHF

v_gene: TRBV7-2
j_gene: TRBJ2-5
d_gene: TRBD1
abundance: few
CDR3nt: TGTGCCAGCAGCGCCGGGACAGCTCGAAGGGAGACCCAGTACTTC
CDR3aa: CASSAGTARRETQYF

v_gene: TRBV11-2
j_gene: TRBJ2-5
d_gene: -
abundance: few
CDR3nt: TGTGCCAGCAGCTTAGGCAATGTTTCACCGGGACTGCCTTACTTC
CDR3aa: CASSLGNVSPGLPYF

v_gene: TRBV5-4
j_gene: TRBJ2-5
d_gene: -
abundance: few
CDR3nt: TGTGCCAGCAGCAAGACGGACGGGGGAGAGACCCAGTACTTC
CDR3aa: CASSKTDGGETQYF

v_gene: TRBV2
j_gene: TRBJ2-4
d_gene: TRBD1
abundance: few
CDR3nt: TGTGCCAGCACGTTGGAGTCGGGGACAGGGGTTTTTCAGTACTTC
CDR3aa: CASTLESGTGVFQYF

v_gene: TRBV30
j_gene: TRBJ2-2
d_gene: -
abundance: few
CDR3nt: TGTGCCTGGAATCGACTAGTTAACACCGGGGAGCTGTTTTTT
CDR3aa: CAWNRLVNTGELFF

v_gene: TRBV5-1
j_gene: TRBJ2-1
d_gene: TRBD1
abundance: few
CDR3nt: TGCGCCAGCAGACCCAGACAGGGTGCGGCCAATGAGCAGTTCTTC
CDR3aa: CASRPRQGAANEQFF

v_gene: TRBV30
j_gene: TRBJ2-3
d_gene: TRBD1
abundance: -
CDR3nt: TGTGCCTGGAGTGGCGGACAGGGAGTCACAGATACGCAGTATTTT
CDR3aa: CAWSGGQGVTDTQYF

v_gene: TRBV5-1
j_gene: TRBJ2-2
d_gene: -
abundance: few
CDR3nt: TGCGCCAGCAGCTTGGTTGCGGAGAACACCGGGGAGCTGTTTTTT
CDR3aa: CASSLVAENTGELFF

v_gene: TRBV19
j_gene: TRBJ2-1
d_gene: TRBD2
abundance: -
CDR3nt: TGTGCCAGTAGTATTTCGGGGAGGGCCGGGAATGAGCAGTTCTTC
CDR3aa: CASSISGRAGNEQFF

v_gene: TRBV2
j_gene: TRBJ2-1
d_gene: TRBD1
abundance: -
CDR3nt: TGTGCCAGCATAATGGGACAGTTATACAATGAGCAGTTCTTC
CDR3aa: CASIMGQLYNEQFF

v_gene: TRBV5-1
j_gene: TRBJ2-3
d_gene: TRBD1
abundance: -
CDR3nt: TGCGCCAGCAGCCGACAGGGGGTAGATACGCAGTATTTT
CDR3aa: CASSRQGVDTQYF

v_gene: TRBV7-2
j_gene: TRBJ2-1
d_gene: TRBD2
abundance: -
CDR3nt: TGTGCCAGCAGCTCTGAATCTAGCGGGCCCCCGGAGCAGTTCTTC
CDR3aa: CASSSESSGPPEQFF

v_gene: TRBV23-1
j_gene: TRBJ2-7
d_gene: TRBD1
abundance: -
CDR3nt: TGCGCCAGCAGCCCGGGTGCTGGGACAGGGGTGTACGAGCAGTACTTC
CDR3aa: CASSPGAGTGVYEQYF

v_gene: TRBV7-7
j_gene: TRBJ2-5
d_gene: -
abundance: -
CDR3nt: TGTGCCAGCAGCTCGACTTTCGGGACAAATGTGGAGACCCAGTACTTC
CDR3aa: CASSSTFGTNVETQYF

v_gene: TRBV28
j_gene: TRBJ1-2
d_gene: -
abundance: -
CDR3nt: TGTGCCAGCAGTTCCTTAGGGGAGGAGGGCTCGCGGTTGCGCGGCTACACCTTC
CDR3aa: CASSSLGEEGSRLRGYTF

v_gene: TRBV28
j_gene: TRBJ2-1
d_gene: TRBD2
abundance: few
CDR3nt: TGTGCCAGCAGTTTACTAGCGGCCGGGAATGAGCAGTTCTTC
CDR3aa: CASSLLAAGNEQFF

v_gene: TRBV7-2
j_gene: TRBJ2-3
d_gene: TRBD1
abundance: -
CDR3nt: TGTGCCAGCAGCCCAGGGGGTTGGACAGATACGCAGTATTTT
CDR3aa: CASSPGGWTDTQYF